The 26 T cell receptor beta chains given below trace back to one sample, sequenced in a study of T cell repertoires in cytomegalovirus infection. TCRdb reprocessed the reads with MiXCR, giving one entry per CDR3 protein. This table holds around 530,000 distinct CDR3 sequences, about 25% found once. The sample was PBMCs. These TCRs come from a human donor in good health (CMV status not recorded). Some clones in this sample may be carry-over from other donors' samples.

Only a few counts were recorded for this clonotype. The V and J genes are TRBV12-3 or TRBV12-4 and TRBJ2-1; 9 bases are shared with TRBD2. Trimming at V came to 5 bases and at J to 5 bases, leaving 4 bases not matched to a gene. The length of the CDR3 is 14 residues. CDR3 nucleotides: TGTGCCAGCAGTGCGGGACTAGCTAACAATGAGCAGTTCTTC. It encodes CASSAGLANNEQFF.

V is TRBV28 and J is TRBJ2-3, with a tentative D call TRBD2 (6 bases). V was shortened by 5 bases and J by 6 bases, with 18 bases between the two germline ends. Germline-derived CDR1 and CDR2 are MDHEN and SYDVKM. The CDR3 spans 15 residues. The CDR3 DNA reads TGTGCCAGCAGTCCCCGGGACTTACCCTCGGATACGCAGTATTTT. Residues: CASSPRDLPSDTQYF.

The chain couples TRBV24-1 to TRBJ2-1; 7 bases align to TRBD2. This CDR3 spans 15 amino acids. CDR1 and CDR2 from the germline V gene are KGHDR and SFDVKD. J was trimmed by 2 bases and V by 9 bases; bases with no gene match: 9. The CDR3 loop is CATSSGTTPYNEQFF. The DNA for the CDR3 is TGTGCCACCTCTTCCGGGACTACACCCTACAATGAGCAGTTCTTC.

This chain uses TRBV28 with TRBJ2-1, with 12 bases identical to TRBD2. The ends lost 6 bases at V and 0 bases at J; junction bases unmatched: 6. From germline, CDR1 is MDHEN and CDR2 SYDVKM. CDR3 length: 17 residues. The CDR3 DNA is TGTGCCAGCAGACCTACTAGCGGGAGGAACTCCTACAATGAGCAGTTCTTC. It encodes CASRPTSGRNSYNEQFF.

In its sample, this clonotype was seen many times. The rearrangement joins TRBV7-2 to TRBJ1-2; possibly TRBD1 for D (6 bases). Trimming left V 6 bases short and J 3 bases short, with 14 bases between. The germline V gene has CDR1 SGHTA and CDR2 FQGNSA. This CDR3 is 14 amino acids long. CDR3 coding DNA: TGTGCCAGCAGAACACAGGGAGGTGACTATGGCTACACCTTC. Translating gives CASRTQGGDYGYTF.

Only a few counts were recorded for this clonotype. V gene TRBV14 combines with J gene TRBJ2-1, with D uncertain. CDR1 is SGHDN and CDR2 is FVKESK in the germline V gene. This CDR3 region has 12 residues. Trimming removed 2 bases from V and 10 bases from J, with 9 bases in between. Here the CDR3 reads CASSQFRFEQFF. CDR3 nucleotide sequence: TGTGCCAGCAGCCAATTCAGGTTCGAGCAGTTCTTC.

The chain recombines TRBV6-2 or TRBV6-3 with TRBJ2-1; D is unresolved. Germline-derived CDR1 and CDR2 are MNHEY and SVGEGT. The CDR3 has 15 residues. V was shortened by 4 bases and J by 8 bases, with 18 bases between the two germline ends. In DNA form, the CDR3 reads TGTGCCAGCAGTTTTATCGGGTCGCTTAACGATGAGCAGTTCTTC. As protein: CASSFIGSLNDEQFF.

The CDR3 here is CASSPPGGLDTEAFF. The DNA of the CDR3 is TGTGCCAGCAGTCCCCCCGGGGGTTTGGACACTGAAGCTTTCTTT. The chain combines TRBV6-5 with TRBJ1-1; a possible D gene is TRBD1 (5 bases). From germline, CDR1 is MNHEY and CDR2 SVGAGI. V gave up 5 bases and J gave up 3 bases, with 16 bases separating them. This CDR3 contains 15 residues.

A few counts support this clonotype. The chain employs TRBV7-6 and TRBJ2-7, with D perhaps given as TRBD1 or TRBD2 (5 bases each). This CDR3 region has 14 residues. The germline CDR1 and CDR2 sequences are SGHVS and FNYEAQ. Trimming shortened V by 0 bases and J by 6 bases, and 12 bases separated the two germline ends. CDR3 region: CASSLAGRRPEQYF. The CDR3 region has the DNA TGTGCCAGCAGCTTAGCGGGACGGCGGCCCGAGCAGTACTTC.

This clonotype showed up just a few times. The J gene is TRBJ1-2, the V gene TRBV19, with TRBD1 matching 9 bases. The germline CDR1 and CDR2 sequences are LNHDA and SQIVND (reference sequence). V shed 6 bases and J 6 bases; nucleotides not matched to a gene: 5. The CDR3 contains 13 residues. CDR3 amino acids: CASSGQGLNGYTF. The DNA for the CDR3 is TGTGCCAGTAGCGGACAGGGGTTAAATGGCTACACCTTC.

The V gene is TRBV7-9, the J gene TRBJ2-7; TRBD2 matches at 7 bases. The CDR3 runs to 15 residues. CDR1 is SEHNR and CDR2 is FQNEAQ in the germline V gene (reference sequence). The J segment lost 3 bases and the V segment lost 1 base, leaving 6 bases of the junction unmatched. CDR3 sequence reads: CASSLVRGGDYEQYF. CDR3 DNA sequence: TGTGCCAGCAGCTTAGTACGGGGAGGGGACTACGAGCAGTACTTC.

This clonotype was detected many times. The gene calls are TRBV7-3 and TRBJ2-1; D not certain. This CDR3 has 13 residues. Germline CDR1 reads SGHTA; CDR2 reads FQGTGA. V lost 6 bases and J lost 6, with 12 bases in between. In nucleotides, the CDR3 is TGTGCCAGCAGATTAGAACTTGGCAATGAGCAGTTCTTC. Encoded protein: CASRLELGNEQFF.

This clonotype was seen many times. The rearrangement uses TRBV7-8 and TRBJ1-1, with D perhaps matching TRBD1 (5 bases). Germline values: CDR1 SGHVS, CDR2 FQNEAQ. CDR3 length: 14 residues. Trimming took 0 bases from V and 4 from J, leaving 9 bases between them. CDR3 bases: TGTGCCAGCAGCTTAGCGGGGGGGGTCACTGAAGCTTTCTTT. Translating gives CASSLAGGVTEAFF. The variable domain in full, completed from reference TRBV7-8 and TRBJ1-1, reads GAGVSQSPRYKVAKRGQDVALRCDPISGHVSLFWYQQALGQGPEFLTYFQNEAQLDKSGLPSDRFFAERPEGSVSTLKIQRTQQEDSAVYLCASSLAGGVTEAFFGQGTRLTVV.

The rearrangement uses TRBV6-1 and TRBJ1-1, with 8 bases fitting TRBD1. With 5 bases clipped from V and 0 bases from J, the junction kept 8 bases outside the gene matches. The germline gives CDR1 MNHNS, CDR2 SASEGT. The CDR3 is made up of 16 amino acids. The CDR3 loop is CASSYRDRGMNTEAFF. The DNA of the CDR3 is TGTGCCAGCAGTTACAGAGACAGGGGAATGAACACTGAAGCTTTCTTT.

The rearrangement joins TRBV5-1 to TRBJ1-4; D is possibly TRBD1 (6 bases). Germline assignment: CDR1 SGHRS and CDR2 YFSETQ. V was shortened by 4 bases and J by 8 bases, with 21 bases between the two germline ends. The CDR3 contains 16 residues. Here the CDR3 DNA reads TGCGCCAGCAGCCTGGGGGCGAGCAACGAAGGCGAAAAACTGTTTTTT. It specifies CASSLGASNEGEKLFF.

V usage is TRBV5-1 and J usage is TRBJ2-1; 10 bases are shared with TRBD2. The CDR3 runs 15 residues. The ends lost 2 bases at V and 7 bases at J; junction bases unmatched: 6. Germline V CDR1 and CDR2: SGHRS, YFSETQ. CDR3 coding DNA: TGCGCCAGCAGCTTACTAGCGGGAACGTTGAATGAGCAGTTCTTC. It encodes CASSLLAGTLNEQFF. Using reference TRBV5-1 and TRBJ2-1 for the parts outside the CDR3, the full variable domain is KAGVTQTPRYLIKTRGQQVTLSCSPISGHRSVSWYQQTPGQGLQFLFEYFSETQRNKGNFPGRFSGRQFSNSRSEMNVSTLELGDSALYLCASSLLAGTLNEQFFGPGTRLTVL.

The rearrangement links TRBV19 to TRBJ1-2; no clear D gene. The CDR3 contains 13 residues. Between the trimmed V and J ends, which lost 6 bases and 0 bases, there was a span of 8 bases. Germline V CDR1 and CDR2: LNHDA, SQIVND (reference sequence). The CDR3 region has the DNA TGTGCCAGTAGGTGGACCGCTAACTATGGCTACACCTTC. This sequence encodes CASRWTANYGYTF.

This clonotype was found a few times. CDR3 in DNA: TGTGCCAGCAGCTTAAACCTTTTGAACACTGAAGCTTTCTTT. Encoded protein: CASSLNLLNTEAFF. This sequence joins TRBV7-2 and TRBJ1-1; D not certain. The V and J ends lost 2 bases and 0 bases respectively, with 7 bases between them. The CDR3 length is 14 residues. The germline V gene encodes CDR1 SGHTA and CDR2 FQGNSA. Together with reference TRBV7-2 and TRBJ1-1, the CDR3 gives the full variable domain: GAGVSQSPSNKVTEKGKDVELRCDPISGHTALYWYRQSLGQGLEFLIYFQGNSAPDKSGLPSDRFSAERTGGSVSTLTIQRTQQEDSAVYLCASSLNLLNTEAFFGQGTRLTVV.

Only a few counts were recorded for this clonotype. Sequence at one end of the junction differs from germline and may be a read error. The chain uses TRBV7-2 and TRBJ2-4, with 13 bases fitting TRBD2. Germline lookup yields CDR1 SGHTA and CDR2 FQGNSA. The CDR3 covers 15 residues. CDR3 in DNA: TGTGCCAGCAGCCTCGCTACTAGCGGGAGGGCCCCACTTCACTTC. It encodes CASSLATSGRAPLHF.

The chain links TRBV4-1 to TRBJ2-7; D is unclear. Per germline, CDR1 MGHRA and CDR2 YSYEKL. The length of the CDR3 is 15 residues. CDR3 region: CAGSQTYTGSYEQYV. The DNA of the CDR3 is TGCGCCGGCAGCCAGACATACACCGGCTCCTACGAGCAGTACGTC.

This clonotype was observed a few times. The CDR3 DNA reads as TGTGCCAGCAGCTGGACTAGCGGGAGGCACGGTGAGCAGTTCTTC. As protein: CASSWTSGRHGEQFF. This chain connects TRBV7-9 to TRBJ2-1; 14 bases align to TRBD2. V lost 4 bases, J lost 9 bases, and 5 bases stayed unmatched. The germline CDR1 and CDR2 sequences are SEHNR and FQNEAQ (reference sequence). The CDR3 covers 15 residues.

This clonotype came up many times. This chain connects TRBV7-8 to TRBJ2-3, with D unclear. Germline-derived CDR1 and CDR2 are SGHVS and FQNEAQ. V lost 5 bases to trimming and J lost 2 bases, with 11 bases between them. This CDR3 contains 14 residues. The CDR3 region is CASSPNRYTDTQYF. The DNA for the CDR3 is TGTGCCAGCAGCCCTAACCGATACACAGATACGCAGTATTTT. The variable domain in full, with the rest retrieved from reference TRBV7-8 and TRBJ2-3, is GAGVSQSPRYKVAKRGQDVALRCDPISGHVSLFWYQQALGQGPEFLTYFQNEAQLDKSGLPSDRFFAERPEGSVSTLKIQRTQQEDSAVYLCASSPNRYTDTQYFGPGTRLTVL.

This clonotype was observed many times. J is TRBJ2-7 and V is TRBV7-6, with D perhaps matching TRBD1 or TRBD2 (5 bases each). The CDR3 has 13 residues. Trimming removed 1 base at V and 2 bases at J, with 6 bases between. Germline assignment: CDR1 SGHVS and CDR2 FNYEAQ. CDR3 bases: TGTGCCAGCAGCTTAGGGGACGCCTACGAGCAGTACTTC. Translation gives CASSLGDAYEQYF.

This clonotype was detected only a few times. The CDR3 protein is CASSFEDGYTF. The DNA for the CDR3 is TGTGCCAGCAGTTTCGAGGATGGCTACACCTTC. The genes are TRBV28 and TRBJ1-2; no firm D call. V lost 3 bases, J lost 6 bases, and 5 bases lay in between. This CDR3 is built from 11 residues. The germline CDR1 and CDR2 sequences are MDHEN and SYDVKM.

This clonotype was found many times. The rearrangement links TRBV7-2 to TRBJ1-2, with a possible D match to TRBD1 (5 bases). Germline CDR1 reads SGHTA; CDR2 reads FQGNSA. The CDR3 totals 15 residues. The ends were cut back, 3 bases at V and 3 bases at J, with 14 bases in the middle. The CDR3 reads CASSFWQGVDYGYTF. CDR3 coding DNA: TGTGCCAGCAGCTTTTGGCAGGGAGTCGACTATGGCTACACCTTC.

This clonotype has at least ten counts. The V and J genes are TRBV6-1 and TRBJ2-2, with 8 nucleotides matching TRBD2. There are 16 residues in the CDR3. Looked up from germline, CDR1 is MNHNS and CDR2 is SASEGT. After removal of 6 bases from V and 0 bases from J, the junction contained 6 bases not matched to a gene. The CDR3 loop is CASRDYSGANTGELFF. The CDR3 nucleotides read TGTGCCAGCAGAGATTATAGCGGGGCGAACACCGGGGAGCTGTTTTTT.